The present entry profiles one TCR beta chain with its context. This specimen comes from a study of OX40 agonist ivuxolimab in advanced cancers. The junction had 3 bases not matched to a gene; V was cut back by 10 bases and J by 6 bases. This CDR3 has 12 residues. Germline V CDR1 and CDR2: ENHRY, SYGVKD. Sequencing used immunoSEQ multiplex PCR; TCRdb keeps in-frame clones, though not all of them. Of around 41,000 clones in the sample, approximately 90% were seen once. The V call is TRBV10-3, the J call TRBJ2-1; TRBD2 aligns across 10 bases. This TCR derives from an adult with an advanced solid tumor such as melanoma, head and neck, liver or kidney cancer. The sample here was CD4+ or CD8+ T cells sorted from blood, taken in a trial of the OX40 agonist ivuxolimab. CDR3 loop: CATSGSSNEQFF. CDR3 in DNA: TGTGCCACTAGCGGGAGCAGCAATGAGCAGTTCTTC.